Listed below are T cell receptor beta chains from one sample, sequenced in a study of blood T cell repertoires in COVID-19. Sequencing used immunoSEQ multiplex PCR; TCRdb keeps in-frame clones, though not all of them. The sample has some 450,000 clones, more than 70% seen once. The sequencing input was peripheral blood. These receptors were collected from a woman aged 50 to 60 with COVID-19, enrolled during active disease. Each CDR3 is given with its conserved first and last residue. Each record gives: J gene, V gene, CDR3 protein.

TRBJ1-5 | TRBV5-1 | CASSLDRGPNQPQHF
TRBJ1-5 | TRBV18 | CASSPLGGQGAGSNQPQHF
TRBJ2-7 | TRBV6-5 | CATGSNRLPYEQYF
TRBJ2-2 | TRBV19 | CASSSRTSGGTGELFF
TRBJ1-1 | TRBV12-5 | CASGLVLNRARNTEAFF
TRBJ2-7 | TRBV11-2 | CASSVDRVEQYF
TRBJ2-7 | TRBV5-1 | CASSPENSGQYF
TRBJ1-4 | TRBV7-9 | CASILEVTGNEKLFF
TRBJ1-2 | TRBV2 | CASGLGGADGYTF
TRBJ2-5 | TRBV4-1 | CASSPYLAGVGETQYF
TRBJ1-3 | TRBV28 | CASSSTTLSGNTIYF
TRBJ2-3 | TRBV5-4 | CASSLRGAADTQYF
TRBJ2-2 | TRBV19 | CASSLQFFGELFF
TRBJ1-2 | TRBV19 | CASSIGQGAVGYTF
TRBJ1-2 | TRBV12-5 | CASGLWQGNYGYTF
TRBJ1-1 | TRBV10-2 | CASRRGRDTEAFF
TRBJ1-5 | TRBV4-1 | CASSQVGTGGDQPQHF
TRBJ1-1 | TRBV12-3/TRBV12-4 | CASRHTGGVEAFF
TRBJ1-4 | TRBV27 | CASSSTSGGREKLFF
TRBJ2-3 | TRBV14 | CASSRSLATYTQYF
TRBJ1-1 | TRBV9 | CASSGRDSRGTFF
TRBJ2-2 | TRBV3-1/TRBV3-2 | CASRRVETGELFF
TRBJ1-3 | TRBV7-6 | CASSLAQRGNTIYF
TRBJ2-1 | TRBV28 | CASRVLSSSENEQFF
TRBJ2-7 | TRBV3-1/TRBV3-2 | CASSQDIDRPSYEQYF
TRBJ2-1 | TRBV2 | CASSARRGLYNEQFF
TRBJ1-2 | TRBV7-9 | CASSFTGLDGYTF
TRBJ1-4 | TRBV5-1 | CASSLRGGHNNEKLFF
TRBJ2-1 | TRBV4-1 | CASSPPVGEQFF
TRBJ1-4 | TRBV5-1 | CASSDAQGRDEKLFF
TRBJ1-5 | TRBV2 | CASSADSNQPQHF
TRBJ2-2 | TRBV12-3/TRBV12-4 | CASTDRDTGELFF
TRBJ2-1 | TRBV18 | CASSQRLAEHNEQFF
TRBJ1-1 | TRBV5-1 | CASYPGQGNTEAFF
TRBJ1-1 | TRBV18 | CASSLGQGDTEAFF
TRBJ2-7 | TRBV29-1 | CSVGSGGGRDEQYF
TRBJ1-5 | TRBV30 | CAWRGPGSNQPQHF
TRBJ2-1 | TRBV29-1 | CSVSQDRQVGNEQFF
TRBJ1-6 | TRBV28 | CASSSHQTGPIMFYSPLHF
TRBJ1-3 | TRBV6-5 | CASSHTGKRNTIYF
TRBJ2-7 | TRBV5-6 | CASSFGLAGGLTYEQYF
TRBJ1-1 | TRBV19 | CASFRGQGFTEAFF
TRBJ2-1 | TRBV7-6 | CASSSVAVTYNEQFF
TRBJ2-4 | TRBV3-1/TRBV3-2 | CASSQEFGGGAKNIQYF
TRBJ1-2 | TRBV2 | CASSEYGTGGEGYTF
TRBJ2-7 | TRBV9 | CASSVGQPNYEQYF
TRBJ1-1 | TRBV6-5 | CASGGVMNTEAFF
TRBJ1-2 | TRBV5-6 | CASSMGQGTGGYTF
TRBJ2-3 | TRBV29-1 | CSVDPSGTGLYFTDTQYF
TRBJ1-2 | TRBV6-5 | CASSSFADSLRGYTF
TRBJ1-1 | TRBV3-1/TRBV3-2 | CASSPTPTGGTEAFF
TRBJ2-3 | TRBV7-2 | CASSPLWTSGGLRTDTQYF
TRBJ1-6 | TRBV5-6 | CASRGLTNSPLHF
TRBJ2-1 | TRBV9 | CASSGVLRGGPNEQFF
TRBJ2-1 | TRBV2 | CASSDPGLPMTNYNEQFF